These 32 T cell receptor beta chains originate from one sample sequenced in a study of human versus mouse CDR3 diversity and MHC coevolution. Sequencing used immunoSEQ multiplex PCR; TCRdb keeps in-frame clones, though not all of them. The sample includes tens of thousands of clones, around 93% of them seen just once. The sample was naive CD4+ T cells from blood. Subset defined: CD45RO-negative CD62L-positive naive CD4 T cells. The receptors stem from a person aged 30-69 years in good health.

This chain uses TRBV7-9 with TRBJ1-2; D remains unclear. Germline CDR1 and CDR2: SEHNR and FQNEAQ (reference sequence). V was trimmed by 3 bases and J by 5 bases, leaving 10 bases between them. This CDR3 spans 13 amino acids. The CDR3 here is CASSFPSTYGYTF. In nucleotides, the CDR3 is TGTGCCAGCAGCTTCCCGTCGACATATGGCTACACCTTC.

CDR3 DNA: TGCGCCAGCAGCCAAGATGGGCTCGCGTCGTACGAGCAGTACTTC. The encoded protein is CASSQDGLASYEQYF. This chain links TRBV4-1 with TRBJ2-7; D is unresolved. Trimming cost V 0 bases and J 4 bases, with 13 bases left between them. This CDR3 spans 15 amino acids. The germline V gene encodes CDR1 MGHRA and CDR2 YSYEKL.

The chain is built from TRBV5-8 and TRBJ2-5; D is uncertain. The J call is doubtful: the DNA matches TRBJ2-7 better. The germline gives CDR1 SGHTS, CDR2 YDEGEE. The CDR3 length is 15 residues. CDR3 sequence (DNA): TGTGCCAGCAGCTTGGGGAGCTTTAACAACTACGAGCAGTACTTC. It encodes CASSLGSFNNYEQYF.

The rearrangement uses TRBV29-1 and TRBJ2-4, with TRBD1 as a possible D gene (6 bases). V lost 5 bases and J lost 4, with 12 bases in between. The CDR3 spans 13 residues. Germline values: CDR1 SQVTM, CDR2 ANQGSEA. The CDR3 is CSVSGTPKNIQYF. The CDR3 DNA reads TGCAGCGTTTCCGGGACACCTAAAAACATTCAGTACTTC.

This CDR3 reads CATATGNPYEQYF. CDR3 bases: TGTGCCACCGCGACAGGGAACCCCTACGAGCAGTACTTC. The chain links TRBV19 to TRBJ2-7, with TRBD1 identical over 7 bases. V was pared by 10 bases and J by 2 bases, with 8 bases of the junction left unmatched. The length of the CDR3 is 13 residues. Germline CDR1 reads LNHDA; CDR2 reads SQIVND (reference sequence).

The rearrangement links TRBV25-1 to TRBJ1-3, with D possibly being TRBD1 (5 bases). Germline assignment: CDR1 MGHDK and CDR2 SYGVNS. Trimming took off 8 bases at V and 0 bases at J, with 11 bases between the two ends. The CDR3 sequence is 14 residues long. In DNA form, the CDR3 reads TGTGCCAGCGGGGCGGGGATCTCTGGAAACACCATATATTTT. Protein: CASGAGISGNTIYF.

This clone appeared once. The chain links TRBV9 to TRBJ2-7; 9 nucleotides align to TRBD2. The CDR3 has 16 amino acids. With 0 bases clipped from V and 0 bases from J, the junction kept 4 bases outside the gene matches. CDR1 SGDLS and CDR2 YYNGEE come from the germline V gene. The CDR3 DNA follows: TGTGCCAGCAGCGTAGGTGCTAGCGGGACCTCCTACGAGCAGTACTTC. Its protein is CASSVGASGTSYEQYF.

As regards this clone: Other DNA sequences in this specimen translate into the identical CDR3. This chain joins TRBV7-3 and TRBJ2-3; no clear D. The CDR3 contains 14 residues. The germline V gene encodes CDR1 SGHTA and CDR2 FQGTGA. Trimming took off 1 base at V and 0 bases at J, with 5 bases between the two ends. The CDR3 sequence: CASSLRASTDTQYF. CDR3 DNA: TGTGCCAGCAGCTTAAGGGCCAGCACAGATACGCAGTATTTT.

The V gene is TRBV19, the J gene TRBJ2-5, with 7 bases lining up with TRBD2. Germline CDR1 LNHDA, CDR2 SQIVND (reference sequence). Trimming cost V 2 bases and J 3 bases; bases outside gene matches: 6. The CDR3 spans 15 residues. The CDR3: CASSITRLAEETQYF. For the CDR3, the DNA is TGTGCCAGTAGTATAACGCGGCTAGCGGAAGAGACCCAGTACTTC.

The chain uses TRBV5-8 and TRBJ1-2; 11 nucleotides agree with TRBD1. CDR1 is SGHTS and CDR2 is YDEGEE in the germline V gene. The CDR3 spans 15 residues. V shed 1 base and J 3 bases; nucleotides not matched to a gene: 2. The DNA for the CDR3 is TGTGCCAGCAGCTTGTGGGGACAGGGGGACTATGGCTACACCTTC. It specifies CASSLWGQGDYGYTF.

The table lists this clone with a count of one. This chain uses TRBV4-2 with TRBJ1-5; D gene unclear. In germline, CDR1 is LGHNA, CDR2 YNFKEQ. CDR3 length: 15 residues. V lost 1 base to trimming and J lost 0 bases, with 7 bases between them. In nucleotides, the CDR3 is TGTGCCAGCAGCCAAGCGGTGAATAGCAATCAGCCCCAGCATTTT. Protein: CASSQAVNSNQPQHF.

The chain recombines TRBV19 with TRBJ2-6; no definite D call. The CDR3 spans 13 residues. Trimming removed 6 bases at V and 0 bases at J, with 3 bases between. Germline values: CDR1 LNHDA, CDR2 SQIVND (reference sequence). Here the CDR3 reads CASRASGANVLTF. Written as DNA, the CDR3 is TGTGCCAGTAGGGCCTCTGGGGCCAACGTCCTGACTTTC.

The rearrangement links TRBV7-2 to TRBJ1-5; D not certain. V was shortened by 5 bases and J by 6 bases, with 14 bases between the two germline ends. The CDR3 is 14 residues long. Per the germline V gene, CDR1 is SGHTA and CDR2 is FQGNSA. CDR3 amino acids: CASSRDAAGQPQHF. In DNA, the CDR3 is TGTGCCAGCAGCCGCGACGCCGCAGGTCAGCCCCAGCATTTT.

The J gene is TRBJ2-3, the V gene TRBV9, with D possibly TRBD1 on 7 matching bases. V lost 0 bases, J lost 0 bases, and 11 bases lay in between. Germline CDR1 reads SGDLS; CDR2 reads YYNGEE. The CDR3 sequence is 16 residues long. The CDR3 loop is CASSVAGGLSTDTQYF. As DNA, the CDR3 is TGTGCCAGCAGCGTAGCAGGGGGGCTGAGCACAGATACGCAGTATTTT. Together with reference TRBV9 and TRBJ2-3, the CDR3 gives the full variable domain: DSGVTQTPKHLITATGQRVTLRCSPRSGDLSVYWYQQSLDQGLQFLIQYYNGEERAKGNILERFSAQQFPDLHSELNLSSLELGDSALYFCASSVAGGLSTDTQYFGPGTRLTVL.

This chain connects TRBV7-2 to TRBJ2-3; 7 bases align to TRBD1. After removal of 6 bases from V and 2 bases from J, the junction contained 2 bases not matched to a gene. The CDR3 consists of 13 residues. Germline V lookup: CDR1 SGHTA, CDR2 FQGNSA. The CDR3 protein is CASRGTATDTQYF. Here the CDR3 DNA reads TGTGCCAGCAGGGGGACAGCCACAGATACGCAGTATTTT.

The chain couples TRBV5-4 to TRBJ2-7, with D hard to call. The CDR3 is 12 amino acids. V lost 3 bases to trimming and J lost 4 bases, with 8 bases between them. Germline V lookup: CDR1 SGHNT, CDR2 YYREEE (reference sequence). This CDR3 is CASSSPQYEQYF. The CDR3 DNA reads as TGTGCCAGCAGCTCCCCCCAGTACGAGCAGTACTTC.

The rearrangement joins TRBV18 to TRBJ1-2, with D perhaps TRBD1 (5 bases). V shed 7 bases and J shed 8 bases, with 17 bases lying between them. The CDR3 runs to 13 residues. CDR1 and CDR2 from the germline V gene are KGHSH and LQKENI. The CDR3 spells CASFPTGGDGYTF. Here the CDR3 DNA reads TGTGCCAGCTTCCCCACCGGAGGGGACGGCTACACCTTC. Full variable domain (rest looked up from reference TRBV18 and TRBJ1-2): NAGVMQNPRHLVRRRGQEARLRCSPMKGHSHVYWYRQLPEEGLKFMVYLQKENIIDESGMPKERFSAEFPKEGPSILRIQQVVRGDSAAYFCASFPTGGDGYTFGSGTRLTVV.

This clone has a single count. The chain carries TRBV11-1 and TRBJ2-3, with 7 bases that match TRBD1. Germline lookup yields CDR1 SGHAT and CDR2 FQDESV (reference sequence). The V and J ends lost 3 bases and 2 bases, in that order; junction bases with no gene match: 2. The CDR3 runs to 14 residues. CDR3 nucleotide sequence: TGTGCCAGCAGCTTTACAGGGGTCACAGATACGCAGTATTTT. Translated, it gives CASSFTGVTDTQYF.

This chain links TRBV7-7 with TRBJ2-2, with 9 bases matching TRBD1. CDR1 and CDR2 from the germline V gene are SSHAT and FNYEAQ (reference sequence). This CDR3 comprises 15 residues. V trimming: 4 bases; J trimming: 7 bases; junction bases outside the gene matches: 7. The CDR3 protein is CASSSGQGGIGELFF. The CDR3 nucleotides read TGTGCCAGCAGCTCGGGACAGGGTGGAATCGGGGAGCTGTTTTTT.

The chain employs TRBV7-9 and TRBJ2-1; TRBD1 matches 7 bases. The CDR3 extends over 16 amino acids. Germline V CDR1 and CDR2: SEHNR, FQNEAQ (reference sequence). J lost 10 bases, V lost 4 bases, and 16 bases had no gene match. CDR3 region: CASSYPPGTALGEQFF. CDR3 sequence (DNA): TGTGCCAGCAGCTACCCCCCCGGGACAGCGCTGGGAGAGCAGTTCTTC.

This clone was observed a single time. The genes are TRBV28 and TRBJ1-3; tentatively, D is TRBD1 (6 bases). CDR3 size: 17 residues. Germline V gene sequence: CDR1 MDHEN, CDR2 SYDVKM. Deletions cut 3 bases from V and 0 bases from J, with 15 bases between. CDR3 sequence (DNA): TGTGCCAGCAGTTTGGGTACAGGGCCTGGCTCTGGAAACACCATATATTTT. As protein: CASSLGTGPGSGNTIYF. Combining the CDR3 with reference TRBV28 and TRBJ1-3 gives the whole variable domain DVKVTQSSRYLVKRTGEKVFLECVQDMDHENMFWYRQDPGLGLRLIYFSYDVKMKEKGDIPEGYSVSREKKERFSLILESASTNQTSMYLCASSLGTGPGSGNTIYFGEGSWLTVV.

This clone has just a few counts. The chain recombines TRBV19 with TRBJ1-1; TRBD1 is a possible D gene (6 bases). V dropped 7 bases and J dropped 4 bases, with 10 bases sitting between them. The CDR3 is 12 amino acids. The V gene's germline CDR1 is LNHDA and CDR2 SQIVND (reference sequence). DNA of the CDR3: TGTGCCAGTACATACAGGGCCACTGAAGCTTTCTTT. Translating it yields CASTYRATEAFF.

This chain joins TRBV27 and TRBJ2-1; tentative D call: TRBD2 (6 bases). This CDR3 contains 15 residues. Looked up from germline, CDR1 is MNHEY and CDR2 is SMNVEV (reference sequence). Trimming removed 4 bases from V and 7 bases from J, with 17 bases in between. The CDR3 loop is CASSSLAVQANEQFF. CDR3 bases: TGTGCCAGCAGTTCACTAGCCGTACAAGCAAATGAGCAGTTCTTC.

This chain links TRBV5-5 with TRBJ2-7; weak D call: TRBD2 (5 bases). Trimming took 0 bases from V and 4 from J, leaving 17 bases between them. Germline loops: CDR1 SGHKS, CDR2 YYEKEE (reference sequence). CDR3 length: 16 amino acids. Here the CDR3 reads CASSLVGEVGIYEQYF. The CDR3 bases are TGTGCCAGCAGCTTGGTGGGAGAGGTTGGGATTTACGAGCAGTACTTC.

The chain carries TRBV29-1 and TRBJ2-1; maybe TRBD2 (6 bases). Germline-derived CDR1 and CDR2 are SQVTM and ANQGSEA. Between the trimmed V and J ends, which lost 4 bases and 1 base, there was a span of 17 bases. The CDR3 runs to 16 residues. CDR3 sequence (DNA): TGCAGCGTTGGCGGGGCAGTCATGGGGTCCTACAATGAGCAGTTCTTC. It encodes CSVGGAVMGSYNEQFF.

The gene calls are TRBV5-1 and TRBJ2-1; 8 positions match TRBD2. V was pared by 3 bases and J by 4 bases, with 6 bases of the junction left unmatched. The CDR3 has 15 residues. Germline CDR1 SGHRS, CDR2 YFSETQ. CDR3 sequence: CASSSVAGGYNEQFF. In nucleotides, the CDR3 is TGCGCCAGCAGCTCGGTTGCGGGGGGATACAATGAGCAGTTCTTC.

The CDR3 DNA follows: TGTGCCAGCAGCGCGCGACAGGGCCCCGAAAAACTGTTTTTT. This gives the protein CASSARQGPEKLFF. The J gene is TRBJ1-4, the V gene TRBV7-6, with 7 bases identical to TRBD1. V lost 5 bases, J lost 8 bases, and 8 bases stayed unmatched. This CDR3 contains 14 residues. Germline CDR1 is SGHVS and CDR2 is FNYEAQ.

The chain couples TRBV7-2 to TRBJ1-1; possibly TRBD1 for D (6 bases). CDR1 is SGHTA, CDR2 FQGNSA, per germline. Trimming removed 5 bases at V and 1 base at J, with 8 bases between. The CDR3 is 13 residues long. The CDR3 loop is CASSQQGNTEAFF. Written as DNA, the CDR3 is TGTGCCAGCAGCCAACAGGGGAACACTGAAGCTTTCTTT. Full variable domain (rest looked up from reference TRBV7-2 and TRBJ1-1): GAGVSQSPSNKVTEKGKDVELRCDPISGHTALYWYRQSLGQGLEFLIYFQGNSAPDKSGLPSDRFSAERTGGSVSTLTIQRTQQEDSAVYLCASSQQGNTEAFFGQGTRLTVV.

V usage is TRBV11-3 and J usage is TRBJ2-1, with 7 bases identical to TRBD2. Unmatched junction bases numbered 7, after V lost 1 base and J lost 10 bases. In germline, CDR1 is SGHNT, CDR2 YENEEA. The CDR3 has 14 residues. In DNA form, the CDR3 reads TGTGCCAGCAGCTTAGTGGGCTGGGAGGGGGAGCAGTTCTTC. Encoded protein: CASSLVGWEGEQFF. The entire variable domain, with the rest obtained from reference TRBV11-3 and TRBJ2-1, is as follows: EAGVVQSPRYKIIEKKQPVAFWCNPISGHNTLYWYLQNLGQGPELLIRYENEEAVDDSQLPKDRFSAERLKGVDSTLKIQPAELGDSAVYLCASSLVGWEGEQFFGPGTRLTVL.

This chain connects TRBV11-2 to TRBJ2-7; D remains unclear. With 1 base removed from V and 4 bases from J, the gap between germline ends came to 2 bases. CDR1 and CDR2 from the germline V gene are SGHAT and FQNNGV. This CDR3 has 11 residues. The DNA for the CDR3 is TGTGCCAGCAGCTTAGCTTACGAGCAGTACTTC. This sequence encodes CASSLAYEQYF.

V and J are TRBV7-9 and TRBJ2-5, with D maybe TRBD2 (5 bases). This CDR3 comprises 14 residues. CDR1 is SEHNR and CDR2 is FQNEAQ in the germline V gene (reference sequence). Deletions cut 3 bases from V and 9 bases from J, with 17 bases between. The CDR3 protein is CASSFGGRGLAQYF. In nucleotides, the CDR3 is TGTGCCAGCAGCTTTGGCGGGCGAGGTTTGGCCCAGTACTTC.

The V and J genes are TRBV28 and TRBJ1-1, with D maybe TRBD1 (6 bases). The CDR3 totals 15 residues. Trimming cost V 5 bases and J 1 base, with 14 bases left between them. CDR1 is MDHEN, CDR2 SYDVKM, per germline. CDR3 amino acids: CASSLIDRRNTEAFF. As DNA, the CDR3 is TGTGCCAGCAGTCTCATTGACAGGAGGAACACTGAAGCTTTCTTT. Complete variable domain (other parts from reference TRBV28 and TRBJ1-1): DVKVTQSSRYLVKRTGEKVFLECVQDMDHENMFWYRQDPGLGLRLIYFSYDVKMKEKGDIPEGYSVSREKKERFSLILESASTNQTSMYLCASSLIDRRNTEAFFGQGTRLTVV.